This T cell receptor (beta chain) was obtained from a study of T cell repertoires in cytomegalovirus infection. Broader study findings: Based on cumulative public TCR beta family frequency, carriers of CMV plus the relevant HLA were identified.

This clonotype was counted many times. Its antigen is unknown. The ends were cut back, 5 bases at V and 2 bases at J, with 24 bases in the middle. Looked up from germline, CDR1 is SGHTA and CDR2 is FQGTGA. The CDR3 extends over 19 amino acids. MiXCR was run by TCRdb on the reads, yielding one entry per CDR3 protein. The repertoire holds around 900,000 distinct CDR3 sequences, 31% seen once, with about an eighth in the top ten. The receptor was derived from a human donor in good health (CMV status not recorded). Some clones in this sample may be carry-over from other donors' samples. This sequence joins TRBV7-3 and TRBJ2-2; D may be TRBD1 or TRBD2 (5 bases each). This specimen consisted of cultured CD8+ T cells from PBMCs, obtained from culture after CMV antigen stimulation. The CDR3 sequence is CASSPLGPLERGNTGELFF. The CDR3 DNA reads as TGTGCCAGCAGCCCTTTGGGACCCCTCGAGAGGGGTAACACCGGGGAGCTGTTTTTT.